One and the same sample provided the 27 T cell receptor beta chains below, sequenced in a study of blood T cell repertoires in COVID-19. This table comes from immunoSEQ multiplex PCR, and its TCRdb copy is limited to in-frame clones, with some not included. The sample contains under 200,000 clones, around 82% of which appear only once. The sequenced sample consisted of PBMCs or T cells enriched from blood (not recorded which). These receptors were collected from a man aged 55 to 70 who had recovered from COVID-19.

The chain carries TRBV6-5 and TRBJ2-5, with D unresolved. Looked up from germline, CDR1 is MNHEY and CDR2 is SVGAGI. This CDR3 contains 12 residues. The germline V and J ends were trimmed by 2 bases and 3 bases, with 4 bases remaining between them. Here the CDR3 DNA reads TGTGCCAGCAGTTACGGAGAAGAGACCCAGTACTTC. Translating it yields CASSYGEETQYF.

This rearrangement joins TRBV2 to TRBJ1-6; possibly TRBD1 for D (5 bases). Germline lookup yields CDR1 SNHLY and CDR2 FYNNEI. Trimming pared 8 bases from V and 10 bases from J, leaving 15 bases between. The CDR3 runs 13 residues. The CDR3 here is CASLDSYLSPLHF. The CDR3 bases are TGTGCCAGCCTAGACAGCTATCTCTCACCCCTCCACTTT. Together with reference TRBV2 and TRBJ1-6, the CDR3 gives the full variable domain: EPEVTQTPSHQVTQMGQEVILRCVPISNHLYFYWYRQILGQKVEFLVSFYNNEISEKSEIFDDQFSVERPDGSNFTLKIRSTKLEDSAMYFCASLDSYLSPLHFGNGTRLTVT.

The genes are TRBV9 and TRBJ2-5; 12 bases agree with TRBD2. CDR1 and CDR2 from the germline V gene are SGDLS and YYNGEE. CDR3 size: 23 residues. Unmatched junction bases numbered 26, after V lost 4 bases and J lost 1 base. CDR3 sequence reads: CASSPNTLAGGRGVVGGQETQYF. As DNA, the CDR3 is TGTGCCAGCAGCCCCAATACACTAGCGGGGGGCCGGGGCGTAGTAGGTGGCCAAGAGACCCAGTACTTC.

This chain joins TRBV5-4 and TRBJ1-1; TRBD1 matches 7 bases. This CDR3 is 14 amino acids long. Unmatched junction bases numbered 13, after V lost 7 bases and J lost 7 bases. Germline CDR1 and CDR2: SGHNT and YYREEE (reference sequence). As DNA, the CDR3 is TGTGCCAGCTGCCCCGGGACAGACACAAATGAAGCTTTCTTT. Translated, it gives CASCPGTDTNEAFF.

The chain joins TRBV28 to TRBJ1-2, with TRBD1 as a possible D gene (6 bases). The CDR3 consists of 16 residues. Germline CDR1 is MDHEN and CDR2 is SYDVKM. V was shortened by 6 bases and J by 1 base, with 18 bases between the two germline ends. The CDR3 DNA is TGTGCCAGCAGCATTATCTCAGGGGATGATAACTATGGCTACACCTTC. Its protein product is CASSIISGDDNYGYTF.

There are many counts of this clone. This rearrangement joins TRBV30 to TRBJ1-6, with D possibly TRBD1 on 6 matching bases. The CDR3 has 13 amino acids. Germline V gene data show CDR1 as GTSNPN and CDR2 as SVGIG (reference sequence). Between the trimmed V and J ends, which lost 4 bases and 7 bases, there was a span of 11 bases. The CDR3, as DNA: TGTGCCTGGACCGGGACACGGAATTCACCCCTCCACTTT. This encodes CAWTGTRNSPLHF.

This rearrangement joins TRBV15 to TRBJ2-1; TRBD2 aligns across 14 bases. This CDR3 is built from 17 residues. CDR1 is LNHNV, CDR2 YYDKDF, per germline (reference sequence). Trimming at V came to 3 bases and at J to 8 bases, leaving 9 bases not matched to a gene. CDR3 DNA: TGTGCCACCAGCAGGGAGATAGTGACTAGCGGGGGGGATGAGCAGTTCTTC. Its translation is CATSREIVTSGGDEQFF.

V usage is TRBV27 and J usage is TRBJ2-7; TRBD2 agrees at 7 bases. Germline V gene data show CDR1 as MNHEY and CDR2 as SMNVEV (reference sequence). The CDR3 sequence is 14 residues long. The V segment lost 5 bases and the J segment 8 bases; nucleotides outside the gene matches: 12. In nucleotides, the CDR3 is TGTGCCAGCAGTCCCTCAGCGGGAATCACGAAGCAGTACTTC. Its protein product is CASSPSAGITKQYF.

The gene calls are TRBV27 and TRBJ2-3, with D possibly TRBD1 on 8 matching bases. Trimming shortened V by 5 bases and J by 4 bases, and 22 bases separated the two germline ends. Looked up from germline, CDR1 is MNHEY and CDR2 is SMNVEV (reference sequence). The CDR3 extends over 17 amino acids. DNA of the CDR3: TGTGCCAGCAGTCCACTCACAGGGGGGGGCCGGGCAGATACGCAGTATTTT. Its translation is CASSPLTGGGRADTQYF.

This chain links TRBV7-3 with TRBJ2-2, with 8 bases that match TRBD1. V was pared by 4 bases and J by 4 bases, with 5 bases of the junction left unmatched. The CDR3 contains 15 residues. Germline V lookup: CDR1 SGHTA, CDR2 FQGTGA. CDR3 sequence reads: CASSYQGAGTGELFF. DNA for the CDR3: TGTGCCAGCAGCTACCAGGGGGCGGGCACCGGGGAGCTGTTTTTT.

The CDR3 here is CATIRPLKTQYF. The DNA of the CDR3 is TGTGCCACCATACGGCCACTAAAGACCCAGTACTTC. The V gene is TRBV24-1, the J gene TRBJ2-5; no reliable D call. The CDR3 covers 12 residues. V was clipped by 8 bases and J by 6 bases, with 12 bases between them. Germline V gives CDR1 KGHDR, CDR2 SFDVKD.

This chain links TRBV5-1 with TRBJ2-7, with TRBD2 matching 14 bases. V lost 0 bases and J lost 5; bases outside the gene matches: 10. This CDR3 region has 18 residues. The V gene's germline CDR1 is SGHRS and CDR2 YFSETQ. CDR3 in amino acids: CASSLAGETSGRAHEQYF. Here the CDR3 DNA reads TGCGCCAGCAGCTTGGCCGGGGAGACTAGCGGGAGGGCCCACGAGCAGTACTTC.

The rearrangement joins TRBV29-1 to TRBJ2-7; 10 bases are a match to TRBD2. V was clipped by 7 bases and J by 2 bases; unmatched bases: 5. Germline CDR1 reads SQVTM; CDR2 reads ANQGSEA. CDR3 length: 13 amino acids. The CDR3 region has the DNA TGCAGCGCCGAGGGGACTAGCGCCTACGAGCAGTACTTC. Residues: CSAEGTSAYEQYF.

V is TRBV24-1 and J is TRBJ2-7, with TRBD1 matching 7 bases. CDR1 and CDR2 (germline): KGHDR, SFDVKD. J was trimmed by 6 bases and V by 4 bases; bases with no gene match: 11. CDR3 length: 15 amino acids. CDR3 residues: CATSDEGTGVTEQYF. CDR3 sequence (DNA): TGTGCCACCAGTGACGAAGGAACAGGGGTCACCGAGCAGTACTTC.

The chain employs TRBV30 and TRBJ2-7; 10 nucleotides match TRBD1. The CDR3 totals 14 residues. CDR1 GTSNPN and CDR2 SVGIG come from the germline V gene (reference sequence). The trim removed 1 base at V and 5 bases at J, leaving 5 bases unmatched. This CDR3 reads CAWSASGTGDEQYF. The DNA of the CDR3 is TGTGCCTGGAGTGCCTCCGGGACAGGGGACGAGCAGTACTTC.

This clone has only one observation. This chain links TRBV10-2 with TRBJ2-5, with D perhaps matching TRBD1 (6 bases). The CDR3 is 12 residues long. Looked up from germline, CDR1 is WSHSY and CDR2 is SAAADI. Trimming took off 3 bases at V and 5 bases at J, with 7 bases between the two ends. Here the CDR3 DNA reads TGCGCCAGCAGTGATAGGGGGGAGACCCAGTACTTC. It translates to CASSDRGETQYF.

CDR3 sequence reads: CAWKDSNTEAFF. CDR3 nucleotides: TGTGCCTGGAAGGACTCGAACACTGAAGCTTTCTTT. J is TRBJ1-1 and V is TRBV30; D unclear. The germline CDR1 and CDR2 sequences are GTSNPN and SVGIG (reference sequence). Trimming shortened V by 4 bases and J by 1 base, and 7 bases separated the two germline ends. The CDR3 is 12 residues long.

The CDR3 region is CATSDPTGQGEQYF. The CDR3, as DNA: TGTGCCACCAGTGATCCAACGGGACAGGGAGAGCAGTACTTC. The chain uses TRBV24-1 and TRBJ2-7; 9 nucleotides agree with TRBD1. The CDR3 length is 14 residues. The germline gives CDR1 KGHDR, CDR2 SFDVKD. The V and J ends lost 3 bases and 7 bases, in that order; junction bases with no gene match: 6.

The chain carries TRBV7-3 and TRBJ2-2, with D possibly TRBD2 on 6 matching bases. V shed 0 bases and J shed 5 bases, with 19 bases lying between them. Per the germline V gene, CDR1 is SGHTA and CDR2 is FQGTGA. The CDR3 length is 18 residues. CDR3 DNA sequence: TGTGCCAGCAGCTTAACCGGCGTGATGGCGGGGCGGACCGGGGAGCTGTTTTTT. This gives the protein CASSLTGVMAGRTGELFF.

The CDR3 is CSVFPGQGRGEQYF. CDR3 DNA sequence: TGCAGCGTTTTTCCGGGACAGGGGCGCGGCGAGCAGTACTTC. This chain links TRBV29-1 with TRBJ2-7; 10 bases align to TRBD1. The CDR3 runs 14 residues. The germline CDR1 and CDR2 sequences are SQVTM and ANQGSEA. Trimming cost V 5 bases and J 6 bases; bases outside gene matches: 10.

The chain has TRBV5-1 and TRBJ2-1; 7 bases line up with TRBD1. Unmatched junction bases numbered 10, after V lost 4 bases and J lost 0 bases. This CDR3 is 17 amino acids long. Germline V gene lookup returns CDR1 SGHRS and CDR2 YFSETQ. CDR3 in DNA: TGCGCCAGCAGCCCAAGGATACAGGGGAGCTCCTACAATGAGCAGTTCTTC. This gives the protein CASSPRIQGSSYNEQFF.

This sequence joins TRBV28 and TRBJ1-1; D gene uncertain. Per germline, CDR1 MDHEN and CDR2 SYDVKM. This CDR3 is built from 17 residues. Trimming removed 5 bases at V and 1 base at J, with 20 bases between. The CDR3: CASSQIEASGGNTEAFF. In nucleotides, the CDR3 is TGTGCCAGCAGTCAAATAGAGGCCTCCGGCGGGAACACTGAAGCTTTCTTT.

The V gene is TRBV5-4, the J gene TRBJ1-1; maybe TRBD1 (6 bases). The CDR3 spans 13 residues. Germline assignment: CDR1 SGHNT and CDR2 YYREEE (reference sequence). V was cut by 4 bases and J by 4 bases, with 11 bases left in between. The CDR3 region is CASSPRTATEAFF. The CDR3 DNA reads as TGTGCCAGCAGCCCGAGGACAGCCACTGAAGCTTTCTTT. Using reference TRBV5-4 and TRBJ1-1 for the parts outside the CDR3, the full variable domain is ETGVTQSPTHLIKTRGQQVTLRCSSQSGHNTVSWYQQALGQGPQFIFQYYREEENGRGNFPPRFSGLQFPNYSSELNVNALELDDSALYLCASSPRTATEAFFGQGTRLTVV.

The chain couples TRBV12-3 or TRBV12-4 to TRBJ1-2; D call uncertain. Trimming stripped 7 bases from V and 8 bases from J, with 17 bases between. CDR3 length: 13 residues. The CDR3 nucleotides are TGTGCCAGCACCGCCTCGGAGGAAGGGGGCTACACCTTC. As protein: CASTASEEGGYTF.

The V call is TRBV5-4, the J call TRBJ2-1, with TRBD2 identical over 8 bases. The germline CDR1 and CDR2 sequences are SGHNT and YYREEE (reference sequence). The CDR3 is 15 amino acids. The junction had 6 bases not matched to a gene; V was cut back by 4 bases and J by 3 bases. CDR3 sequence: CASSAQSGGYNEQFF. For the CDR3, the DNA is TGTGCCAGCAGCGCCCAGAGCGGGGGCTACAATGAGCAGTTCTTC.

This chain links TRBV19 with TRBJ2-7; 7 bases are a match to TRBD2. Germline CDR1 and CDR2: LNHDA and SQIVND (reference sequence). The CDR3 has 13 amino acids. V dropped 5 bases and J dropped 2; count of bases not matched to a gene: 3. The CDR3 DNA is TGTGCCAGTAGTGCCGGGACTACCTACGAGCAGTACTTC. Encoded protein: CASSAGTTYEQYF.

The J gene is TRBJ1-1, the V gene TRBV6-2 or TRBV6-3; the D is unclear. V shed 2 bases and J shed 8 bases, with 6 bases lying between them. This CDR3 has 11 residues. The germline V gene encodes CDR1 MNHEY and CDR2 SVGEGT. The CDR3 loop reads CASSYAGEAFF. The CDR3 DNA reads as TGTGCCAGCAGTTACGCCGGGGAAGCTTTCTTT.